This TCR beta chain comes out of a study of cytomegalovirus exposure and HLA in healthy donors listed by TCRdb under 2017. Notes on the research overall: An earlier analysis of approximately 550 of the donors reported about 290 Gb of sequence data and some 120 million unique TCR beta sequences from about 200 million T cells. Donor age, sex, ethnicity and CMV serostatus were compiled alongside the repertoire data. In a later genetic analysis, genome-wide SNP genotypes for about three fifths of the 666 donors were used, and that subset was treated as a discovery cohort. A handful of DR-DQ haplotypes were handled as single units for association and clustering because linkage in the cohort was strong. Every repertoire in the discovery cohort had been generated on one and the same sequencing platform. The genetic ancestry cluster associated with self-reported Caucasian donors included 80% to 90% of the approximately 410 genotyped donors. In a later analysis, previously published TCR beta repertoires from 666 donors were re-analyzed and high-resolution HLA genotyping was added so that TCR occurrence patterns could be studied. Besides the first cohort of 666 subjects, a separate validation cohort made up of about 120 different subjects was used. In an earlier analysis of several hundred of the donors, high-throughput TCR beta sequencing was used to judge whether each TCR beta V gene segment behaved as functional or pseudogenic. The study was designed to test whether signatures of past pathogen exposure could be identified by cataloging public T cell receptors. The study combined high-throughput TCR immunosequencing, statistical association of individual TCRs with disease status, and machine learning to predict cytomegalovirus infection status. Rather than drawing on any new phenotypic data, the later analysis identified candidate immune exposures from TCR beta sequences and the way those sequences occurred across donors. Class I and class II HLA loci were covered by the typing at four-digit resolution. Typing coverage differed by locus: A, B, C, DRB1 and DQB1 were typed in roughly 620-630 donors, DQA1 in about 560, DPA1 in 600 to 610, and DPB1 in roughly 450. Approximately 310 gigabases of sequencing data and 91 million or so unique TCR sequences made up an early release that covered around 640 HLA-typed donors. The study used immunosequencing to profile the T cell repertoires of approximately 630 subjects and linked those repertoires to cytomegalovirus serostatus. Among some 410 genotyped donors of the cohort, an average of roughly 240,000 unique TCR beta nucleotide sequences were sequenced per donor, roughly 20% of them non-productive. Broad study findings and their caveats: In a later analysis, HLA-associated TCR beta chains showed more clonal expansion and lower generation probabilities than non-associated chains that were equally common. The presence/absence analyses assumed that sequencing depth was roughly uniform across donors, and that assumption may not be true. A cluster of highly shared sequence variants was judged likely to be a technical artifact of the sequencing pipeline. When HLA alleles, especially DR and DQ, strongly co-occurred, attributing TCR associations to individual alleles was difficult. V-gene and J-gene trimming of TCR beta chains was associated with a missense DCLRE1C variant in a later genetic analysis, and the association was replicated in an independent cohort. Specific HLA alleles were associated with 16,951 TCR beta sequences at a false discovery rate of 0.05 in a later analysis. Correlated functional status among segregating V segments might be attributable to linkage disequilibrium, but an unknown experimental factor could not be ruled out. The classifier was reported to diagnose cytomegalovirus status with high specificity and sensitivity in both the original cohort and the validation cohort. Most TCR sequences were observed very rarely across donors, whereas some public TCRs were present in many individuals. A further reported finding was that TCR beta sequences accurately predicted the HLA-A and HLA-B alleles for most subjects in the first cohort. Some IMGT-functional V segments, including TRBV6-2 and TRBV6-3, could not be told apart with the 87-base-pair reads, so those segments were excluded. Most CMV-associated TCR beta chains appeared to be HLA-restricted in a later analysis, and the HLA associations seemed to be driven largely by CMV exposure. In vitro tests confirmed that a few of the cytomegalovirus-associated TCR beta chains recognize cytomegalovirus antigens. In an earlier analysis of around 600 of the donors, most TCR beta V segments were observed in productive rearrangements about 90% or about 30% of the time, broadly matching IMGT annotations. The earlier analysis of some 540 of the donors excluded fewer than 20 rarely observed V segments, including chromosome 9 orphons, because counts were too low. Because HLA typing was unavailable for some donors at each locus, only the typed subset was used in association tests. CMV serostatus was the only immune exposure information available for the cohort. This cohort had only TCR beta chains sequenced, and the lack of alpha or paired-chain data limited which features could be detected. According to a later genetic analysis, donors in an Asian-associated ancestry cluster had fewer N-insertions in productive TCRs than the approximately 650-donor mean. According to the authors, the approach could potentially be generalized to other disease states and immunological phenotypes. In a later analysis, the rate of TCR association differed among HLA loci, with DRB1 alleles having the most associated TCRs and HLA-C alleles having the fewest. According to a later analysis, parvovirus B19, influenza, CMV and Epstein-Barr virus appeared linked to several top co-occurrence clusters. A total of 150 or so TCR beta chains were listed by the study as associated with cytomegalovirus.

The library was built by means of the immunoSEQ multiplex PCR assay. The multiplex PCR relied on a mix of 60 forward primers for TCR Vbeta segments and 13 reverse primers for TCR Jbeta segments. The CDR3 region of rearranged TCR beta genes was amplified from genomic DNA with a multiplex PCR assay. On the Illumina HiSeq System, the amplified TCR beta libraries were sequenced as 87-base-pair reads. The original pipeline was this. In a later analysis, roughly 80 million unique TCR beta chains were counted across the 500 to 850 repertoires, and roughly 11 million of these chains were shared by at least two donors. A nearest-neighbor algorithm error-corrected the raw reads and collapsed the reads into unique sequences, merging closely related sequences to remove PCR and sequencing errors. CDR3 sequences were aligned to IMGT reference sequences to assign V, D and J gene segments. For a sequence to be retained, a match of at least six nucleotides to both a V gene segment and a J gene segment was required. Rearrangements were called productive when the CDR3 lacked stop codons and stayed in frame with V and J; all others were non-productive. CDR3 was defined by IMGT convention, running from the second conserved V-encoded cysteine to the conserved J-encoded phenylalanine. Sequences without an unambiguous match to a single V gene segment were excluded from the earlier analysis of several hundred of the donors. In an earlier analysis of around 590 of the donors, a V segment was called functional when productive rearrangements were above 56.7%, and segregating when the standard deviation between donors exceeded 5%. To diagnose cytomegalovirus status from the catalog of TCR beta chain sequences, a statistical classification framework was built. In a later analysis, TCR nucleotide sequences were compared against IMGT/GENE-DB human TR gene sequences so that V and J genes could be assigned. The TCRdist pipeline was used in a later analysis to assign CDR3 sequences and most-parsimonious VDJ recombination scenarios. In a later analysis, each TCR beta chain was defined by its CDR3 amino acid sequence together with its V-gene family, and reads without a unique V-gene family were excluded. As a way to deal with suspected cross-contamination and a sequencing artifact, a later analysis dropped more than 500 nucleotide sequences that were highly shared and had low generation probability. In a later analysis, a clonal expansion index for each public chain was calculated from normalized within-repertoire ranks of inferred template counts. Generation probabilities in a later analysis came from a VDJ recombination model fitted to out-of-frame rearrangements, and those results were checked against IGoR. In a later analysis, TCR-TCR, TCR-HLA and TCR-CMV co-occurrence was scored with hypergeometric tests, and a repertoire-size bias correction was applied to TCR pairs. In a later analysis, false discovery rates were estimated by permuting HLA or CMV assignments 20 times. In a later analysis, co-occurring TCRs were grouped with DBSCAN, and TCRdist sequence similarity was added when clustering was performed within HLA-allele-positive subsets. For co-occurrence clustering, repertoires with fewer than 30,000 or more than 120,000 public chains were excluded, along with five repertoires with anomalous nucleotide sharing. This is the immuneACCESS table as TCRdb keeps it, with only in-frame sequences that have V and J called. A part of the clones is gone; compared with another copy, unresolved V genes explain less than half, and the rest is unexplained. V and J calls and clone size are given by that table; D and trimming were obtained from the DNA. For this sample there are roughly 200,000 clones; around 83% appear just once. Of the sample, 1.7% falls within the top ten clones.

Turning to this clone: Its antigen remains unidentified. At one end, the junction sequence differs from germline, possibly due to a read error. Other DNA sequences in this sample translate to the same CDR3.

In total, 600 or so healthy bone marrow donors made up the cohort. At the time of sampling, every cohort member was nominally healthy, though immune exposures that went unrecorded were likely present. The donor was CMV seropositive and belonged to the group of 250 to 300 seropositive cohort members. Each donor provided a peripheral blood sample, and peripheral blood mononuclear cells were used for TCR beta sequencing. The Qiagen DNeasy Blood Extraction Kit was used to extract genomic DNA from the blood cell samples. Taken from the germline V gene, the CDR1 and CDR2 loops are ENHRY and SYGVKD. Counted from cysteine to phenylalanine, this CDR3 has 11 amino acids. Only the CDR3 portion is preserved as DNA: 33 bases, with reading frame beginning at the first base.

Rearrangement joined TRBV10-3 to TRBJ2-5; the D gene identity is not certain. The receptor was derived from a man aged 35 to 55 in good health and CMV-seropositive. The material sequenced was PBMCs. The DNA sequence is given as TGCGCCATCGGCCAGCAAGAGACCCAGTACTTC. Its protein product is CAIGQQETQYF.